The 14 T cell receptor beta chains below were found in one sample sequenced in a study of cytomegalovirus exposure and HLA in healthy donors. Assay: immunoSEQ multiplex PCR; the TCRdb copy retains only in-frame clones and omits some. Of fewer than 85,000 clones in the sample, around nine tenths were seen once. Sequencing input: PBMCs. The receptors shown here come from a young woman in good health and CMV-seropositive.

The V call is TRBV27, the J call TRBJ2-1; 9 positions match TRBD2. The germline V gene has CDR1 MNHEY and CDR2 SMNVEV (reference sequence). Trimming removed 7 bases from V and 4 bases from J; junction bases left unmatched: 11. This CDR3 region has 16 residues. Here the CDR3 DNA reads TGTGCCAGCATCAACGGGGGCAGCGGGGGGTACAATGAGCAGTTCTTC. Encoded protein: CASINGGSGGYNEQFF.

The rearrangement uses TRBV9 and TRBJ2-3; 9 bases align to TRBD2. The V segment lost 5 bases and the J segment 2 bases; nucleotides outside the gene matches: 9. Germline CDR1 reads SGDLS; CDR2 reads YYNGEE. This CDR3 comprises 16 residues. Here the CDR3 DNA reads TGTGCCAGCAGTGACCTGGCGGGAGGGAACACAGATACGCAGTATTTT. Residues: CASSDLAGGNTDTQYF. The full variable domain, completed using reference TRBV9 and TRBJ2-3, is DSGVTQTPKHLITATGQRVTLRCSPRSGDLSVYWYQQSLDQGLQFLIQYYNGEERAKGNILERFSAQQFPDLHSELNLSSLELGDSALYFCASSDLAGGNTDTQYFGPGTRLTVL.

The J gene is TRBJ2-7, the V gene TRBV30, with D perhaps TRBD1 (7 bases). V lost 5 bases, J lost 2 bases, and 10 bases lay in between. Germline CDR1 and CDR2: GTSNPN and SVGIG (reference sequence). This CDR3 is built from 12 residues. This CDR3 is CAWGGTAYEQYF. The CDR3, as DNA: TGTGCCTGGGGGGGGACAGCCTACGAGCAGTACTTC.

The chain recombines TRBV27 with TRBJ1-1, with unresolved D. CDR3 length: 14 residues. Germline V gene lookup returns CDR1 MNHEY and CDR2 SMNVEV (reference sequence). Trimming took off 0 bases at V and 4 bases at J, with 9 bases between the two ends. CDR3 DNA: TGTGCCAGCAGTTTATCTAGAGCCGGCACTGAAGCTTTCTTT. It yields the protein CASSLSRAGTEAFF.

The chain couples TRBV19 to TRBJ1-5, with D possibly TRBD1 on 6 matching bases. V lost 3 bases and J 4 bases, leaving 16 bases between the germline ends. Germline V gene data show CDR1 as LNHDA and CDR2 as SQIVND (reference sequence). This CDR3 region has 16 residues. The CDR3 coding sequence is TGTGCCAGTAGTATGGAAGGGGGGGGTTGGAATCAGCCCCAGCATTTT. It encodes CASSMEGGGWNQPQHF.

This chain uses TRBV19 with TRBJ2-7; D perhaps matches TRBD2 (6 bases). The CDR3 is 12 residues long. V lost 3 bases and J lost 4, with 7 bases in between. Germline loops: CDR1 LNHDA, CDR2 SQIVND (reference sequence). The DNA of the CDR3 is TGTGCCAGTAGTATGGGGGGTTACGAGCAGTACTTC. It specifies CASSMGGYEQYF.

The chain couples TRBV7-6 to TRBJ2-5, with 14 bases lining up with TRBD2. With 5 bases clipped from V and 4 bases from J, the junction kept 3 bases outside the gene matches. The CDR3 sequence is 15 residues long. Germline CDR1 SGHVS, CDR2 FNYEAQ. This chain's CDR3 is CASSQTSGRVETQYF. CDR3 in DNA: TGTGCCAGCAGCCAGACTAGCGGGAGGGTAGAGACCCAGTACTTC.

The table lists this clone with a few counts. J is TRBJ1-5 and V is TRBV4-2, with D possibly matching TRBD1 (5 bases). V lost 0 bases and J 7 bases, leaving 10 bases between the germline ends. Germline values: CDR1 LGHNA, CDR2 YNFKEQ. The CDR3 loop spans 14 amino acids. CDR3 loop: CASSQEAGKQPQHF. The CDR3 region has the DNA TGTGCCAGCAGCCAAGAGGCAGGGAAGCAGCCCCAGCATTTT.

In nucleotides, the CDR3 is TGTGCCAGCAGTTACGCGGGCAGGAATGAGGAAAAACTGTTTTTT. Encoded protein: CASSYAGRNEEKLFF. J is TRBJ1-4 and V is TRBV6-5, with unresolved D. This CDR3 spans 15 amino acids. Germline CDR1 MNHEY, CDR2 SVGAGI. Trimming took 2 bases from V and 8 from J, leaving 15 bases between them.

The chain carries TRBV4-1 and TRBJ2-5; 12 nucleotides line up with TRBD1. J lost 5 bases, V lost 4 bases, and 8 bases had no gene match. The germline V gene encodes CDR1 MGHRA and CDR2 YSYEKL. The CDR3 loop spans 16 amino acids. The DNA for the CDR3 is TGCGCCAGCAGCCCGATCCCGGGACAGGGGGCGGAGACCCAGTACTTC. It encodes CASSPIPGQGAETQYF.

This chain connects TRBV7-9 to TRBJ2-7, with 8 bases lining up with TRBD1. The CDR3 is 15 amino acids. Germline CDR1 and CDR2: SEHNR and FQNEAQ (reference sequence). With V trimmed by 5 bases and J by 6 bases, 12 bases remained unmatched. This chain's CDR3 is CASSPPRDRPSEQYF. DNA for the CDR3: TGTGCCAGCAGCCCGCCCCGGGACAGGCCTAGCGAGCAGTACTTC.

The chain joins TRBV5-5 to TRBJ2-7; no firm D call. V lost 6 bases to trimming and J lost 3 bases, with 13 bases between them. CDR1 and CDR2 (germline): SGHKS, YYEKEE (reference sequence). CDR3 length: 13 residues. CDR3 amino acids: CASTLEVNYEQYF. CDR3 DNA: TGTGCCAGCACTCTTGAGGTGAACTACGAGCAGTACTTC.

The rearrangement links TRBV28 to TRBJ2-7; 12 bases are shared with TRBD2. Per germline, CDR1 MDHEN and CDR2 SYDVKM. This CDR3 has 17 residues. Unmatched junction bases numbered 6, after V lost 2 bases and J lost 1 base. CDR3 in DNA: TGTGCCAGCAGTTTACACCTTGGACTAGCGGGATCCTACGAGCAGTACTTC. It specifies CASSLHLGLAGSYEQYF.

This clone has only one observation. The gene calls are TRBV4-3 and TRBJ1-2, with D hard to call. CDR1 and CDR2 (germline): LGHNA, YSLEER. This CDR3 comprises 17 residues. V lost 0 bases and J 8 bases, leaving 22 bases between the germline ends. CDR3 protein: CASSQDSVIGEHGGYTF. DNA of the CDR3: TGCGCCAGCAGCCAAGATTCGGTTATCGGGGAACACGGGGGCTACACCTTC.